This T cell receptor (beta chain) was captured by sequencing in a study of T cells in women clearing cervical HPV infection. Study-level information: Cases' blood sampling followed lesion detection by median about 150 days (90 to 200). Whole-study results and caveats: TRBV6-7 abundance was lower in cases than controls (roughly 0.11% versus 0.16%). Each sample's T-cell count was unknown, possibly confounding richness.

This clone ranks as medium-sized (0.01 to 0.1%) in terms of frequency. Antigen: not known. The read ends 3 residues shy of where the CDR3 ends; the end is completed using the germline J gene. The CDR3 has 14 residues. V dropped 3 bases and J dropped 6 bases, with 11 bases sitting between them. CDR1 SGHVS and CDR2 FQNEAQ come from the germline V gene. Assay used: immunoSEQ multiplex PCR; TCRdb lists only in-frame clones, some missing. This repertoire includes around 33,000 clones. The V gene is TRBV7-8, the J gene TRBJ1-4; the D gene is possibly TRBD1 (6 bases). The sample taken for sequencing was blood buffy coat. The sequence was collected from a woman aged 18 to 75 with a cervical HPV16 infection that either progressed to CIN3+ or cleared (not recorded which). The CDR3 here is CASSFRDNDEKLFF. The covered CDR3 bases are TGTGCCAGCAGCTTCCGGGACAATGATGAAAAA.